This T cell receptor (beta chain) was recorded in a study of OX40 agonist ivuxolimab in advanced cancers. For the wider study: Ivuxolimab was an agonistic, fully human IgG2 monoclonal antibody directed against OX40 (CD134), a costimulatory receptor. Intravenous ivuxolimab was administered to patients every 2 weeks at six dose levels: 0.01, 0.1, 0.3, 1.5, 3 and 10 mg/kg. Among the roughly 52 dose-escalation patients, some 20 had hepatocellular carcinoma, some 15 melanoma, 9 renal cell carcinoma and 9 head and neck cancer. In the dose-escalation cohort, approximately 82% of patients were male, and the mean age was around 60 years with a range of roughly 23 to 79. Prior anti-PD-1, anti-PD-L1 or anti-CTLA-4 therapy was permitted, and checkpoint inhibitors had been received by about 36% of dose-escalation patients. Three dose-escalation patients achieved partial responses, one with hepatocellular carcinoma and two with cutaneous melanoma. Peripheral TCRbeta sequencing was intended to test whether TCR sequence diversity was altered and clonal T-cell expansion was caused by ivuxolimab. The paper reports the monotherapy dose-escalation portion (N ≈ 52 patients) of the phase I ivuxolimab trial. Results and caveats for the whole study, not just this receptor: At doses from 0.1 to 3.0 mg/kg, clonal expansion was seen in both CD4+ and CD8+ blood T cells between baseline and week 6. Low levels of normalized T-cell clonal expansion were also seen in some nonresponding patients. On average, CD8+ T cells showed more expanded clones than CD4+ T cells after ivuxolimab. Which antigens the clonally expanded peripheral T cells were specific for was not determined. In the 0.1-3.0 mg/kg groups, partial responders had among the lowest normalized peripheral clonal expansion, particularly in CD8+ T cells.

Reading from cysteine to phenylalanine, the CDR3 counts 13 amino acids. Here the CDR3 DNA is all that survives: 39 bases in frame from base 1. CDR1 ENHRY and CDR2 SYGVKD were looked up in the germline V gene. V gives up 0 bases and J gives up 3 bases, and the segment between their germline ends measures 6 bases. Genomic DNA was extracted from sorted cells for sequencing of the TCRbeta CDR3 region. The immunoSEQ Assay was used for sequencing of TCRbeta CDR3 regions. Imported from immuneACCESS, the table was reduced by TCRdb to in-frame sequences with V and J called. These copies leave out some clones; in studies compared against another copy, an unresolved V gene accounts for under half, and the cause of the remainder is not known. Recorded for this sample are around 27,000 clones; less than 90% of them occurred a single time. 22% of the sample is in the top ten clones. Details on this clone: Its antigen remains undetermined. Base qualities are not at hand, and no much larger clone is one base apart.

The trial excluded patients who had a history of autoimmune disease or were on systemic immunosuppression. Peripheral blood for TCR sequencing was collected from all dose cohorts at baseline, on cycle 4 day 1, and on cycle 7 day 1. Samples came from an open-label, multicenter, first-in-human phase I dose-escalation trial of ivuxolimab. Adults with locally advanced or metastatic melanoma, renal cell carcinoma, hepatocellular carcinoma or head and neck squamous cell carcinoma were enrolled in the trial. Before TCR sequencing, CD4+ T cells and CD8+ T cells from peripheral blood were sorted into separate populations.

The receptor chain draws on TRBV10-3 and TRBJ2-7; the D region is possibly TRBD1 or TRBD2, each matching across 5 bases. The source of this sequence is an adult with an advanced solid tumor such as melanoma, head and neck, liver or kidney cancer. Sequencing was performed on CD4+ or CD8+ T cells sorted from blood, taken in a trial of the OX40 agonist ivuxolimab. This receptor carries the CDR3 CAISESGDYEQYF. Here is the DNA: TGTGCCATCAGTGAGTCGGGGGACTACGAGCAGTACTTC.